What follows is one TCR beta chain and its context. Its antigen target is currently unknown. Qualities for individual bases were not recorded, and no much larger clone is one base off. Fluorescence-activated cell sorting was used to pull naive CD4 T cells, meaning cells that were CD45RO-negative and CD62L-positive, out of the PBMCs. Approximately 46 ml of fresh peripheral blood was collected from each donor, and PBMCs were isolated by Ficoll density centrifugation. Sorting was performed on a FACSAria III instrument, with purity above 85% for all samples. The data are from a study of human versus mouse CDR3 diversity and MHC coevolution (TCRdb year 2017). About the study as a whole: The immunoSEQ assay was reported to detect one in 200,000 T cells and to minimize multiplex PCR amplification bias. Repertoires of human naive CD4 T cells were used as a reference for TCR selection on multiple MHC II alleles and were compared against human-TCR-locus transgenic mice carrying single MHC II. Across mouse and human samples, each sample had between roughly 5.5 x 10^6 and 1.7 x 10^7 valid reads. The human cohort comprised three healthy volunteer blood donors, one aged 30 to 39, one aged 40 to 50 and one aged 60 to 70 at collection.

CDR1 SEHNR and CDR2 FQNEAQ were looked up in the germline V gene (reference sequence). The V and J ends are trimmed by 1 base and 5 bases, leaving 7 bases between them. There are 13 amino acids in the CDR3, from cysteine to phenylalanine inclusive. Just the 39-base CDR3 DNA is kept, in frame starting at base 1. Results and caveats for the whole study, not just this receptor: Repertoire diversity was not regarded as directly comparable between humans and mice because human T cells were selected on six or seven MHC II alleles. The largest TCR beta repertoire, approximately 1.7 million clonotypes, was estimated by iCHAO1 for humans, a finding likely attributable to selection by multiple MHC II molecules. On average, more CDR3 deletions and insertions were observed in humans than in mice, indicating greater exonuclease and TdT activity. The lowest clonal inequality scores among all compared groups were observed in most of the three human donors.

Genomic DNA was extracted from the sorted cells using the QIAGEN blood and tissue kit and was quantified on a NanoDrop 1000. Deep sequencing and quantification of TCR alpha and beta chains were performed on the immunoSEQ platform by multiplex PCR of genomic DNA. In the original analysis: IMGT gene and region definitions were used to annotate TCR sequences. As a stand-in for the preselection repertoire, out-of-frame rearrangements were used and set against in-frame clonotypes. Repertoire size was estimated with the iCHAO1 estimator supplied with the immunoSEQ platform. Clonal inequality was measured with a Gini index on in-frame amino acid clonotypes, based on the Lorenz curve. The intersect function in the R package tcR was used to count shared clonotypes, while the Jaccard index served to score similarity. V, J and V-J usage frequencies went into a principal component analysis run with the R prcomp function, with no normalization applied. TCRdb provides this immuneACCESS table in a form limited to in-frame rearrangements. Some clones are lacking; in checked studies, under half of them reflect an unresolved V gene, and why the rest are absent is not known. V, J and clone size were drawn from that table, and D and trimming were deduced from the DNA. The sample has more than 60,000 clones on record, about nine tenths of them singletons. The ten biggest clones cover over 0.12% of the sample.

Material for sequencing was naive CD4+ T cells from blood. Explained via the paper, the cell subset or site label denotes: CD45RO-negative CD62L-positive naive CD4 T cells. The V and J genes are TRBV7-9 and TRBJ2-3; a weak D assignment points to TRBD1 (6 bases agree). The sequence was collected from a person aged 25-75 years in good health. The nucleotide sequence reads as follows: TGTGCCAGCAGCTTAGTAGGGGGAGATACGCAGTATTTT. Its translation is CASSLVGGDTQYF. When the CDR3 is completed using the reference TRBV7-9 and TRBJ2-3 genes on either side, the full variable domain is DTGVSQNPRHKITKRGQNVTFRCDPISEHNRLYWYRQTLGQGPEFLTYFQNEAQLEKSRLLSDRFSAERPKGSFSTLEIQRTEQGDSAMYLCASSLVGGDTQYFGPGTRLTVL.